The clone carrying this T cell receptor (beta chain) was counted a few times. Antigen: not known. A much larger clone differs by one base, so this may be a read error. The V gene end was trimmed by 8 bases and the J gene end by 2 bases; junction bases not matched to a gene: 18. This CDR3 is 17 amino acids long. Germline CDR1 reads DFQATT; CDR2 reads SNEGSKA (reference sequence). The sample comes from a study of post-analysis software for immune sequencing data. Findings and caveats of the study: Versus controls, multiple sclerosis patients showed significantly lower diversity (normalized Chao1). Higher frequency in patients than in controls was seen for 5 or 6 TRBV segments, with TRBV5-6, TRBV5-1 and TRBV20-1 among them.

Libraries were made from TCR beta cDNA, and they carried unique molecular identifiers. TCRdb re-analysed the PCR reads in MiXCR, keeping a single row per CDR3 protein. The data hold fewer than 850,000 distinct CDR3 sequences, with roughly 46% observed a single time. The receptor was isolated from a girl aged 10 to 17 with multiple sclerosis. The source material was blood. This rearrangement joins TRBV20-1 to TRBJ2-3, with TRBD2 matching over 8 bases. CDR3 sequence reads: CSPLGLAGEVHTDTQYF. The CDR3, as DNA: TGCAGTCCCTTAGGGCTAGCGGGCGAGGTCCACACAGATACGCAGTATTTT.